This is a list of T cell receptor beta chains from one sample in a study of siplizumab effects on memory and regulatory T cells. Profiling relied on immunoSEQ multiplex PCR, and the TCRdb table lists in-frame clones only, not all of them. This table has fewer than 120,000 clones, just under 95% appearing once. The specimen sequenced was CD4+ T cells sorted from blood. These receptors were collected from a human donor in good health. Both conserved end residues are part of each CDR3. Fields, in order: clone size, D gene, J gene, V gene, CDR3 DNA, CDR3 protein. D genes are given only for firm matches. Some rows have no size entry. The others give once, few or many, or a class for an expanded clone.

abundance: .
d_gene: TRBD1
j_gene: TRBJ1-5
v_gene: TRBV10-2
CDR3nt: TGCGCCAGCATGAATCGGGACAGGGTGCTCATTAGCAATCAGCCCCAGCATTTT
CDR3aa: CASMNRDRVLISNQPQHF

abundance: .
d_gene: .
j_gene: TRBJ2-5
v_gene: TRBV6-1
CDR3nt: TGTGCCAGCAGTGATTGGGGTCCAAGGGAGACCCAGTACTTC
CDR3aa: CASSDWGPRETQYF

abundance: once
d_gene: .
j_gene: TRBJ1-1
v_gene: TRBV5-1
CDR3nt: TGCGCCAGCAGCTTGTTGGGAAACACTGAAGCTTTCTTT
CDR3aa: CASSLLGNTEAFF

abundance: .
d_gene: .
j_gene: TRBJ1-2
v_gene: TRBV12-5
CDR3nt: TGTGCTAGTGGTTTGTTCTTGTATGGCTACACCTTC
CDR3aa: CASGLFLYGYTF

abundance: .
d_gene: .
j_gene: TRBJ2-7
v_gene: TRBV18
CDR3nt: TGTGCCAGCTCCAGACAGGGACTTGACTACGAGCAGTACTTC
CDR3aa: CASSRQGLDYEQYF

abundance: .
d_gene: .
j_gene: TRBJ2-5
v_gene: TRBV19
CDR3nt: TGTGCCAGTAGTAAGGCGCAGGGGCCCCAAGAGACCCAGTACTTC
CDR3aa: CASSKAQGPQETQYF

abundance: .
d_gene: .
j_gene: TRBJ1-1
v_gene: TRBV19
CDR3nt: TGTGCCAGTGTTTCGTCGGTGGGAGCTGAAGCTTTCTTT
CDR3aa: CASVSSVGAEAFF

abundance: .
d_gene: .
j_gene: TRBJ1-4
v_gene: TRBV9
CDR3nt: TGTGCCAGCAGCGTAGCTAGCGGCTTTGGCGGGGAAAAACTGTTTTTT
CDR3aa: CASSVASGFGGEKLFF

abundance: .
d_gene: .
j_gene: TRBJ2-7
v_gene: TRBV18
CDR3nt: TGTGCCAGCTCACAAGATCGGAGCCCTGGGTACGAGCAGTACTTC
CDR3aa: CASSQDRSPGYEQYF

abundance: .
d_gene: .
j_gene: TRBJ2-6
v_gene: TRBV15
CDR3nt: TGTGCCACCAGTCGGAACCGTGGCGCTGGGGCCAACGTCCTGACTTTC
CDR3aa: CATSRNRGAGANVLTF

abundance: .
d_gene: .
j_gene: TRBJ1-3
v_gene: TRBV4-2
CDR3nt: TGTGCCAGCAGCCTCCACCGGGACTCTGGAAACACCATATATTTT
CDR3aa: CASSLHRDSGNTIYF

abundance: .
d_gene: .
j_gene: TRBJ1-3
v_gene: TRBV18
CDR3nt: TGTGCCAGCTCACCCTCGACAGAAGCTGGAAACACCATATATTTT
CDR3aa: CASSPSTEAGNTIYF

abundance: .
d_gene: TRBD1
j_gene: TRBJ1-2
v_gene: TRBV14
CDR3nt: TGTGCCAGCAGCCGACAGACAGGGGATTCCATTATTTATGGCTACACCTTC
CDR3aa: CASSRQTGDSIIYGYTF

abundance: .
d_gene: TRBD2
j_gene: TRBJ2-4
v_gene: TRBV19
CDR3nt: TGTGCCAGTAGTATTAGTCCTAGCGGGGGTAACATTCAGTACTTC
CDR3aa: CASSISPSGGNIQYF

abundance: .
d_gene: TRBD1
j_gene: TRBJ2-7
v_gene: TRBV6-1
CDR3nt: TGTGCCAGCAGTGAAGCGCTTCGCCGGGACAGACATTACTACGAGCAGTACTTC
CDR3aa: CASSEALRRDRHYYEQYF

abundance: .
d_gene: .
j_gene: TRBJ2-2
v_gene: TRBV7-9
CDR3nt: TGTGCCAGCAGCCGGGGACGTACCACCGGGGAGCTGTTTTTT
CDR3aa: CASSRGRTTGELFF

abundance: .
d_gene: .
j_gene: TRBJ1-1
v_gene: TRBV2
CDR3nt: TGTGCCAGCAGGCTGGTGAACACTGAAGCTTTCTTT
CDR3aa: CASRLVNTEAFF

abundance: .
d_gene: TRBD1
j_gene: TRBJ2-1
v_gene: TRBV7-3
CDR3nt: TGTGCCAGCAGCCGAGGACAGGGAGAAGAGCAGTTCTTC
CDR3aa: CASSRGQGEEQFF

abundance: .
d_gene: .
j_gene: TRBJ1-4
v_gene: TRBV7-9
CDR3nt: TGTGCCAGCTGGCGGGATGAAAAACTGTTTTTT
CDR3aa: CASWRDEKLFF

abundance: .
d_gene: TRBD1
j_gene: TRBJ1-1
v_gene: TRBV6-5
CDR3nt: TGTGCCAGCAGTCCGCCGGCGACAGGGGGCACTGAAGCTTTCTTT
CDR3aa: CASSPPATGGTEAFF

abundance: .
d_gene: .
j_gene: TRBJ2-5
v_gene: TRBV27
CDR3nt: TGTGCCAGCAGTTTACAGGGAAGGGAGACCCAGTACTTC
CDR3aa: CASSLQGRETQYF

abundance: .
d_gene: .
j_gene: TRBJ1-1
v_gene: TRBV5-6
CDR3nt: TGTGCCAGCAGTTTTGACCAGGAGTCTTTCTTT
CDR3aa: CASSFDQESFF

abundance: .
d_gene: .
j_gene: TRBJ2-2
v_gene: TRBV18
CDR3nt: TGTGCCAGCTCCAACGGGACTGCGCGGAACACCGGGGAGCTGTTTTTT
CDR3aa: CASSNGTARNTGELFF

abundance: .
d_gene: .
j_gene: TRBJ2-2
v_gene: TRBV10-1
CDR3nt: TGCGCCAGCAGTGAAAGCCTTAACGCCGGGGAGCTGTTTTTT
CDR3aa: CASSESLNAGELFF

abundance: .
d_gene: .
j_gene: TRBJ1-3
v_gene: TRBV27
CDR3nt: TGTGCCAGCAGTTTGGCCGGGTATGGAAACACCATATATTTT
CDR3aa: CASSLAGYGNTIYF

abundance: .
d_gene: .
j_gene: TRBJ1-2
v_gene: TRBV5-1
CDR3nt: TGCGCCAGCAGGCTCACGGGGGCCGGCTACACCTTC
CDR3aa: CASRLTGAGYTF

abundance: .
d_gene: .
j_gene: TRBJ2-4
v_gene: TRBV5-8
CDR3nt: TGTGCCAGCGGAAGCCAGGGAAAAAACATTCAGTACTTC
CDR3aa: CASGSQGKNIQYF

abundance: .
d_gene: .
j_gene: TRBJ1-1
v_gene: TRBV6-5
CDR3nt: TGTGCCAGCAGCCGGATGAACACTGAAGCTTTCTTT
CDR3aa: CASSRMNTEAFF

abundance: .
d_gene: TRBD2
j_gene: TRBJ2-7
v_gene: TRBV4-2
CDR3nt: TGTGCCAGCAGCCTTGGGACTAGCGGGGGGAGGAACGAGCAGTACTTC
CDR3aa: CASSLGTSGGRNEQYF

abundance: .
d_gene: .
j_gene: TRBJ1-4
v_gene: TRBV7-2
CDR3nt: TGTGCCAGCAGCTTAGATTCCCCCCCTGGAAAACTGTTTTTT
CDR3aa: CASSLDSPPGKLFF

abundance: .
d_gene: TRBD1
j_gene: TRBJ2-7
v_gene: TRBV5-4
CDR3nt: TGTGCCAGCAGCTTAACAGGGGTGGTCGAGCAGTACTTC
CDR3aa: CASSLTGVVEQYF

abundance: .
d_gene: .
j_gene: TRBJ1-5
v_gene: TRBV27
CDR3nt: TGTGCCAGCAGTCCCTCGGGACGGGGAGTCAATCAGCCCCAGCATTTT
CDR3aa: CASSPSGRGVNQPQHF

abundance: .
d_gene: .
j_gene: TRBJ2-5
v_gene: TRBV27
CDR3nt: TGTGCCAGCAGTGCCGGACAGGGCCGAGCGGGGCAAGAGACCCAGTACTTC
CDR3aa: CASSAGQGRAGQETQYF

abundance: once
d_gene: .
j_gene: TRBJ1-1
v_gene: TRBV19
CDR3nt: TGTGCCAGTAGTACCGAGGGTTTCGCTGAAGCTTTCTTT
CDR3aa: CASSTEGFAEAFF

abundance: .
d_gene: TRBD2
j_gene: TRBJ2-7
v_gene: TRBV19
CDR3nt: TGTGCCAGCAAGAAATCCGGGACTAGCGGGGACTCCTACGAGCAGTACTTC
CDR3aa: CASKKSGTSGDSYEQYF

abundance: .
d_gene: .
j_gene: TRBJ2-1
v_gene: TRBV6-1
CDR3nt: TGTGCCAGCAAGCTACAGGGAGGCAATGAGCAGTTCTTC
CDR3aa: CASKLQGGNEQFF